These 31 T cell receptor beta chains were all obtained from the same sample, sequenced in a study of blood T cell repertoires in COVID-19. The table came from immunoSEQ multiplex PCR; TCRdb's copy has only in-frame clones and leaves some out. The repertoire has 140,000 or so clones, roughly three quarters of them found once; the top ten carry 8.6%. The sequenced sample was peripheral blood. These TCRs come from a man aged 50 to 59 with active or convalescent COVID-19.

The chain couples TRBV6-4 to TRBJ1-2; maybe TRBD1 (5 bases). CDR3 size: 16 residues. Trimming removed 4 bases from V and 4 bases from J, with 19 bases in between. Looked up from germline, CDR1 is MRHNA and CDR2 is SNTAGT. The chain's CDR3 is CASSANQGGGFYGYTF. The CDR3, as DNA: TGTGCCAGCAGTGCTAACCAGGGAGGTGGCTTCTATGGCTACACCTTC.

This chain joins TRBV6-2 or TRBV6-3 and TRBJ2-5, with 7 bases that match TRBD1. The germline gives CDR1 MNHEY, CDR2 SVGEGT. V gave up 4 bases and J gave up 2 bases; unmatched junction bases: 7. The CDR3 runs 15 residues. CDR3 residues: CASSSTGQPQETQYF. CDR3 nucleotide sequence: TGTGCCAGCAGTTCCACGGGACAGCCTCAAGAGACCCAGTACTTC.

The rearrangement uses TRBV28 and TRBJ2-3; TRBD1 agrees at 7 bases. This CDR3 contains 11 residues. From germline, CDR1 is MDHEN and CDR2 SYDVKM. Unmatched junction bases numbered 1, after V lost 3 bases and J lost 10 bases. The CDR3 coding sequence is TGTGCCAGCAGTTTGAGGGGGCCGCAGTATTTT. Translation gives CASSLRGPQYF. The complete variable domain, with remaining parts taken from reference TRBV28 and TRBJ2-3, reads DVKVTQSSRYLVKRTGEKVFLECVQDMDHENMFWYRQDPGLGLRLIYFSYDVKMKEKGDIPEGYSVSREKKERFSLILESASTNQTSMYLCASSLRGPQYFGPGTRLTVL.

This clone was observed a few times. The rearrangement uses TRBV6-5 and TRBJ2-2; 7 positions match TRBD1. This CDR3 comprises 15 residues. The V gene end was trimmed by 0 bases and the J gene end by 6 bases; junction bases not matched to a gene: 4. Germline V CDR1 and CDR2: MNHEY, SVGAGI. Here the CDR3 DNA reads TGTGCCAGCAGTTACTCCGGGACAGCTGCCGGGGAGCTGTTTTTT. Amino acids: CASSYSGTAAGELFF.

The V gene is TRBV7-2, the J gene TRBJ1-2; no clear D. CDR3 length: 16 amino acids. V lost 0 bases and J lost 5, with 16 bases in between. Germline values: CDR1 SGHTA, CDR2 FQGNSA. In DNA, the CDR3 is TGTGCCAGCAGCTTAGCTATTTCTACAGATCCGTATGGCTACACCTTC. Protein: CASSLAISTDPYGYTF.

The CDR3 DNA sequence: TGTGCAAGTCGCCCGCCGCTAGCGGGAGCCGAGAAGACCCAGTACTTC. It encodes CASRPPLAGAEKTQYF. The V gene is TRBV12-2, the J gene TRBJ2-5; TRBD2 is the table's D call and was not checked against the DNA. TRBV12-2 is a documented pseudogene. This CDR3 is 16 amino acids long.

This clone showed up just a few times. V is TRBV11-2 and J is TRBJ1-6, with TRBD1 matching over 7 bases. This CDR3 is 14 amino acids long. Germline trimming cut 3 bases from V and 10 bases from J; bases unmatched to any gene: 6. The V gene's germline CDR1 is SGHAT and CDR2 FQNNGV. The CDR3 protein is CASSLTGIESPLHF. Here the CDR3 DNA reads TGTGCCAGCAGCTTGACAGGGATAGAATCACCCCTCCACTTT.

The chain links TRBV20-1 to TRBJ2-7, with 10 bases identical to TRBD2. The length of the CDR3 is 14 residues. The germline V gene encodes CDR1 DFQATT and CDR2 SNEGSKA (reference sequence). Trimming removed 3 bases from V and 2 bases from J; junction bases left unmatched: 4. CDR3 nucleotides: TGCAGTGCTAGTCCGGGACTAGCGACCTACGAGCAGTACTTC. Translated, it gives CSASPGLATYEQYF.

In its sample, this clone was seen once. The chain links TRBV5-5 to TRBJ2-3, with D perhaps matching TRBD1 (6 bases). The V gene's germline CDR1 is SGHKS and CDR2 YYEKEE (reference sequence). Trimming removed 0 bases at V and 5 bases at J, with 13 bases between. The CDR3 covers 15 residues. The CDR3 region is CASSLEQGRKDTQYF. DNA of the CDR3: TGTGCCAGCAGCTTGGAACAGGGAAGGAAAGATACGCAGTATTTT.

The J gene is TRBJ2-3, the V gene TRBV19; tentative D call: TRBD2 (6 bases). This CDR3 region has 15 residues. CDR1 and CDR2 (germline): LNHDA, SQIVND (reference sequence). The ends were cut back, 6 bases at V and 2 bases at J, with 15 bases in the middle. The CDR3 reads CASRKERDSTDTQYF. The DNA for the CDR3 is TGTGCCAGTAGGAAAGAAAGGGACTCCACAGATACGCAGTATTTT.

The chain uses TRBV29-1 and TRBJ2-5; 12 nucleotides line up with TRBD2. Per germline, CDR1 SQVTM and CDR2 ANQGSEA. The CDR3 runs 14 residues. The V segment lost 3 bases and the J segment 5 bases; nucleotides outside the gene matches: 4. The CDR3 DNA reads TGCAGCGTTGAGGGCCTAGCGGGAGGGGAGACCCAGTACTTC. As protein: CSVEGLAGGETQYF.

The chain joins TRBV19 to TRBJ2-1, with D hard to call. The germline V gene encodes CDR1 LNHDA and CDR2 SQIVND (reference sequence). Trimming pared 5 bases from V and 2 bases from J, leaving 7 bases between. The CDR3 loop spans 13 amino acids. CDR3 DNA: TGTGCCAGTAGTCCTGGGCCCTACAATGAGCAGTTCTTC. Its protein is CASSPGPYNEQFF.

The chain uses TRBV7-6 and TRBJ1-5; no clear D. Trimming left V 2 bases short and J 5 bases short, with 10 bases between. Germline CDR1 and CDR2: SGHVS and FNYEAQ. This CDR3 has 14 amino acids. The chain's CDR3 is CASSLRARDQPQHF. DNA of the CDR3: TGTGCCAGCAGCTTACGGGCGAGGGATCAGCCCCAGCATTTT. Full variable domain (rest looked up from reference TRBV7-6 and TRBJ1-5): GAGVSQSPRYKVTKRGQDVALRCDPISGHVSLYWYRQALGQGPEFLTYFNYEAQQDKSGLPNDRFSAERPEGSISTLTIQRTEQRDSAMYRCASSLRARDQPQHFGDGTRLSIL.

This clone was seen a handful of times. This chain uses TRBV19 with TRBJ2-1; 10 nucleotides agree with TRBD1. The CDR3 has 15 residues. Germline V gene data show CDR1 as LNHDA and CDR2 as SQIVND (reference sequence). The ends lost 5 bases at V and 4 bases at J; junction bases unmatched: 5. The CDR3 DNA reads TGTGCCAGTAGTGGCCGGGACAGGGGTTACAATGAGCAGTTCTTC. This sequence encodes CASSGRDRGYNEQFF.

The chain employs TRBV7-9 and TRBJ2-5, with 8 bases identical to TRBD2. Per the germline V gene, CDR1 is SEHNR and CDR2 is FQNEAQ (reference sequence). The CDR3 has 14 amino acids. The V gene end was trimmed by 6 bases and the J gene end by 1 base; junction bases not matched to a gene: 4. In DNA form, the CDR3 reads TGTGCCAGCAGGGCCAGCGGGAGCCAAGAGACCCAGTACTTC. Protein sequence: CASRASGSQETQYF.

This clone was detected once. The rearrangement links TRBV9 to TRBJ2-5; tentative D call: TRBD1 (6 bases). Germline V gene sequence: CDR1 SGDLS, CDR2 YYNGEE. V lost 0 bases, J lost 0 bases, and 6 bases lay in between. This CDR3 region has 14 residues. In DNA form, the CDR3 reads TGTGCCAGCAGCGTAGACAGGGACCAAGAGACCCAGTACTTC. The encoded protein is CASSVDRDQETQYF.

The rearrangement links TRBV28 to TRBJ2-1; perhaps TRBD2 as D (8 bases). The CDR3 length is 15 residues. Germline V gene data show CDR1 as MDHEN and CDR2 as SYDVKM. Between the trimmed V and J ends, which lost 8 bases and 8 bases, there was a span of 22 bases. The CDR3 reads CASSTGGGAFYEQFF. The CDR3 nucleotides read TGTGCCAGCTCAACGGGAGGGGGCGCGTTTTATGAGCAGTTCTTC.

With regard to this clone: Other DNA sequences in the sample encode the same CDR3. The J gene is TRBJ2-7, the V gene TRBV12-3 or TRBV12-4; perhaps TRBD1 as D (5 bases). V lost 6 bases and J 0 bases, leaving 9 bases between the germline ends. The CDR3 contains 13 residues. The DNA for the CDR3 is TGTGCCAGCAGCCCCGACAGCTCCTACGAGCAGTACTTC. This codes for CASSPDSSYEQYF.

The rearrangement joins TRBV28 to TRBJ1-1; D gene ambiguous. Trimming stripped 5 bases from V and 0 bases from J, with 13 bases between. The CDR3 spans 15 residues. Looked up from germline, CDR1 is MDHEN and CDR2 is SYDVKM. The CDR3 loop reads CASSLTPYLNTEAFF. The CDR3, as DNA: TGTGCCAGCAGTCTCACCCCGTACTTGAACACTGAAGCTTTCTTT.

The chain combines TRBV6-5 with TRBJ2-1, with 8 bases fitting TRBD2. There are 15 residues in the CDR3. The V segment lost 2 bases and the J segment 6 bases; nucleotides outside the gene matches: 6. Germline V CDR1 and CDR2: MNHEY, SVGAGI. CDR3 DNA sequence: TGTGCCAGCAGTTACCCCGGGACTAGATTCAATGAGCAGTTCTTC. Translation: CASSYPGTRFNEQFF.

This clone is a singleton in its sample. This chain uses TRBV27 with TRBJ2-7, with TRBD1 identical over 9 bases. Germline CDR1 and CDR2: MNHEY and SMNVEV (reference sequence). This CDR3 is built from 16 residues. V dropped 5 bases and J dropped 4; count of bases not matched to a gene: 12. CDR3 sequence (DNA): TGTGCCAGCAGTCCCCTGGGACAGGGTCACTATTACGAGCAGTACTTC. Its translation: CASSPLGQGHYYEQYF.

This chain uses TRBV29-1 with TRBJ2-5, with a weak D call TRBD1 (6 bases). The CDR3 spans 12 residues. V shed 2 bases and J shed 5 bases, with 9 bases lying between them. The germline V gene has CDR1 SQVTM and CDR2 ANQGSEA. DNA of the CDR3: TGCAGCGTTGAACCCCAGGGGGAGACCCAGTACTTC. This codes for CSVEPQGETQYF.

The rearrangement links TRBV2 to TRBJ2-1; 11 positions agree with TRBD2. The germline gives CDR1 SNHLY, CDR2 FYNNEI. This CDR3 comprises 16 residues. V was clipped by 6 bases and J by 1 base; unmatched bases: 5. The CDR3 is CASRGTSGTSYNEQFF. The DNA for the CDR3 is TGTGCCAGCAGGGGGACTAGCGGAACTTCCTACAATGAGCAGTTCTTC.

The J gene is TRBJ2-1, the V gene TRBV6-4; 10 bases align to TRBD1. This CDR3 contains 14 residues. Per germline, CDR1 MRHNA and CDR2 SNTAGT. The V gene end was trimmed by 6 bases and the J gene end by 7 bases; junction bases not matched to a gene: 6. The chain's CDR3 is CASRTGTGVNEQFF. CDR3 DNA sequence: TGTGCCAGCAGAACCGGGACAGGGGTGAATGAGCAGTTCTTC.

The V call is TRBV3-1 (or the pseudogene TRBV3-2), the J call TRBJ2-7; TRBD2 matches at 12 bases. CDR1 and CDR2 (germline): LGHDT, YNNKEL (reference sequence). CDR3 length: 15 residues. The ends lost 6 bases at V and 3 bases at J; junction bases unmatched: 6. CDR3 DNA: TGTGCCAGCAGTGGACTAGCGGGGATCAGCTACGAGCAGTACTTC. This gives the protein CASSGLAGISYEQYF.

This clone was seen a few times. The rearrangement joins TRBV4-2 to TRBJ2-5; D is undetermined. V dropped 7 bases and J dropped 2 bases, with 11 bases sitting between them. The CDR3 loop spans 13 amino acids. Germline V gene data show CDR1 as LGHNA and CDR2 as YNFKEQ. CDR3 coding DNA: TGTGCCAGCAACCGAGGTACTCAAGAGACCCAGTACTTC. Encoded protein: CASNRGTQETQYF.

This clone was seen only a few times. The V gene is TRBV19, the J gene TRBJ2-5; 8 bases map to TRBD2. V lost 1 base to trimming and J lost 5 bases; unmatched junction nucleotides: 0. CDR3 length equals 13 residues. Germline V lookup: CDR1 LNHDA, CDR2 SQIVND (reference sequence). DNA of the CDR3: TGTGCCAGTAGTATAGCGGGAGGGGAGACCCAGTACTTC. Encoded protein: CASSIAGGETQYF.

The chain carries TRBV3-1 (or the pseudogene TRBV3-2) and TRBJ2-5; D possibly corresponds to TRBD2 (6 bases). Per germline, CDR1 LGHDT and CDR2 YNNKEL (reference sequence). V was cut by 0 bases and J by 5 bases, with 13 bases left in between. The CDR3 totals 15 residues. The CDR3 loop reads CASSQDGWGGETQYF. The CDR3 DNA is TGTGCCAGCAGCCAAGATGGATGGGGAGGTGAGACCCAGTACTTC.

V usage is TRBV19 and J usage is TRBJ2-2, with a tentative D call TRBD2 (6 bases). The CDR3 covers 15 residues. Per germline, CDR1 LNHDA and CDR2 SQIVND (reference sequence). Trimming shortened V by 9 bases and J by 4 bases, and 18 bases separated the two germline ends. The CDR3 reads CASRLELGSTGELFF. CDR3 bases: TGTGCCAGCAGACTAGAGTTGGGGAGCACCGGGGAGCTGTTTTTT.

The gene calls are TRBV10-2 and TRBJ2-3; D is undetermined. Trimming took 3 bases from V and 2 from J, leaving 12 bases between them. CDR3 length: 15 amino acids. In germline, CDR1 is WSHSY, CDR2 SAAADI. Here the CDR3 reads CASSELSVNTDTQYF. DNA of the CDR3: TGCGCCAGCAGTGAATTGTCAGTTAACACAGATACGCAGTATTTT.

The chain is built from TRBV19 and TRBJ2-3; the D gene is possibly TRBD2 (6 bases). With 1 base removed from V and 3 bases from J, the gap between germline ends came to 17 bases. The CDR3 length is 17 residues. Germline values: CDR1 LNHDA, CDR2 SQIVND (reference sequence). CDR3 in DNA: TGTGCCAGTAGTATAGGTCTGAACGGGAGAGAGACAGATACGCAGTATTTT. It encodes CASSIGLNGRETDTQYF.